Listed here are 7 T cell receptor beta chains from one sample, sequenced in a study of blood T cells in healthy people across ages. PCR was performed a second time for about 7 to 11 cycles using a sample-barcoded 5' primer and a J-beta primer mix. MiXCR was run by TCRdb on the 5' RACE reads, yielding one entry per CDR3 protein. The data contain 800,000 or so distinct CDR3 sequences, 35% to 60% of them singletons. Sequencing was performed on blood. These receptors originate from an elderly man in good health.

The chain employs TRBV20-1 and TRBJ2-1; D is tentatively TRBD1 or TRBD2 (6 bases each). Per the germline V gene, CDR1 is DFQATT and CDR2 is SNEGSKA (reference sequence). CDR3 length: 16 residues. V was cut by 0 bases and J by 4 bases, with 16 bases left in between. The CDR3 is CSARDVAARGYNEQFF. The CDR3 DNA reads as TGCAGTGCTAGAGACGTAGCGGCCAGGGGTTACAATGAGCAGTTCTTC.

The chain uses TRBV15 and TRBJ1-1; D is perhaps TRBD1 (6 bases). The CDR3 spans 14 residues. Between the trimmed V and J ends, which lost 1 base and 3 bases, there was a span of 9 bases. CDR1 and CDR2 from the germline V gene are LNHNV and YYDKDF (reference sequence). The CDR3 DNA is TGTGCCACCAGCAGAGGACAGGCGGACACTGAAGCTTTCTTT. Its protein product is CATSRGQADTEAFF.

This clonotype occurred once. This sequence joins TRBV10-3 and TRBJ2-1; perhaps D is TRBD1 or TRBD2 (5 bases each). V shed 7 bases and J shed 6 bases, with 16 bases lying between them. Germline values: CDR1 ENHRY, CDR2 SYGVKD. The CDR3 is 14 residues long. CDR3 bases: TGTGCCATCACCGACGGGGCGTTAAGCAATGAGCAGTTCTTC. Translating it yields CAITDGALSNEQFF.

The chain's CDR3 is CASSQATSGRPDTQYF. CDR3 in DNA: TGCGCCAGCAGCCAAGCGACTAGCGGGAGACCAGATACGCAGTATTTT. V is TRBV4-3 and J is TRBJ2-3; TRBD2 matches at 12 bases. The germline V gene encodes CDR1 LGHNA and CDR2 YSLEER. The junction had 3 bases not matched to a gene; V was cut back by 1 base and J by 4 bases. The CDR3 spans 16 residues.

The J gene is TRBJ2-7, the V gene TRBV5-1, with TRBD2 matching over 8 bases. This CDR3 has 15 residues. Per germline, CDR1 SGHRS and CDR2 YFSETQ. Losses at the gene ends were 4 bases for V and 3 bases for J; bases not matched to a gene: 9. The CDR3 loop reads CASSREGQINYEQYF. The CDR3 DNA is TGCGCCAGCAGCCGGGAGGGCCAGATCAACTACGAGCAGTACTTC.

The CDR3 DNA reads TGTGCCAGCAGCTACACATTCCGAGGAGGGCAGGGGAATTATGGCTACACCTTC. Its protein product is CASSYTFRGGQGNYGYTF. The V and J genes are TRBV7-2 and TRBJ1-2; the D gene is possibly TRBD1 (6 bases). CDR1 SGHTA and CDR2 FQGNSA come from the germline V gene. The CDR3 consists of 18 residues. V lost 4 bases, J lost 5 bases, and 26 bases lay in between.

CDR3 in DNA: TGCAGCGTTGAAGGACAGCAGAACACTGAAGCTTTCTTT. Its protein product is CSVEGQQNTEAFF. The V gene is TRBV29-1, the J gene TRBJ1-1, with TRBD1 as a possible D gene (5 bases). Germline lookup yields CDR1 SQVTM and CDR2 ANQGSEA. There are 13 residues in the CDR3. Trimming stripped 1 base from V and 1 base from J, with 7 bases between.